The clone carrying this T cell receptor (beta chain) was seen a handful of times. The source of the sample is a study of T cells after yellow fever vaccination. This CDR3 has 15 amino acids. Trimming left V 0 bases short and J 1 base short, with 10 bases between. From germline, CDR1 is SGHNT and CDR2 YYREEE (reference sequence). UMIs and a universal primer site were added when TCR cDNA was made by 5'RACE template switching. TCRdb processed the 5' RACE reads anew with MiXCR; each CDR3 protein has one entry. The sample includes some 350,000 distinct CDR3 sequences, around a tenth of them seen just once.

Sequenced here: PBMCs, sampled on the day of the first yellow fever vaccination. The chain has TRBV5-4 and TRBJ2-5, with unresolved D. The sequence was collected from a man aged 18 to 29 who received the YFV17D yellow fever vaccine. The CDR3: CASSLVPKPQETQYF. Here the CDR3 DNA reads TGTGCCAGCAGCTTGGTGCCAAAACCCCAAGAGACCCAGTACTTC.